This T cell receptor beta chain was identified during a study of T cell responses to AZD1222 COVID-19 vaccine. Method: immunoSEQ multiplex PCR; TCRdb's copy keeps in-frame clones and lacks some. There are more than 150,000 clones in the sample; 90% to 95% occur only once, and around 3.6% lies in the top ten. Study-level findings and limits: Most donors were white British, females outnumbered males, and clonal diversity was possibly underestimated. Spike was spanned by vaccine-associated CD4 TCRs, with dominance at 160-218 and 743-854.

Trimming removed 9 bases from V and 3 bases from J; junction bases left unmatched: 15. Germline V gene lookup returns CDR1 SGHNT and CDR2 YYREEE (reference sequence). The CDR3 extends over 15 amino acids. Comments on this clone: The antigen remains undetermined.

The sequenced sample was peripheral blood, obtained 28 days after the second AZD1222 dose. The receptor comes from an adult who received the AZD1222 COVID-19 vaccine. The rearrangement uses TRBV5-4 and TRBJ2-7; TRBD1 aligns across 7 bases. CDR3 bases: TGTGCCACCAGGATCCTGGGAACAGGGGACTACGAGCAGTACTTC. Protein product: CATRILGTGDYEQYF.